This TCR beta chain derives from a study of blood T cell repertoires in COVID-19. Sequenced by immunoSEQ multiplex PCR; TCRdb stores in-frame clones only, minus some. Of tens of thousands of clones in the sample, around 90% were seen once. J was trimmed by 6 bases and V by 5 bases; bases with no gene match: 11. The V gene's germline CDR1 is SGHRS and CDR2 YFSETQ. This CDR3 comprises 16 residues. Sample: peripheral blood. This receptor was identified in a man aged 55 to 70 with active or convalescent COVID-19. The rearrangement links TRBV5-1 to TRBJ2-1; 10 nucleotides line up with TRBD2. In DNA form, the CDR3 reads TGCGCCAGCAGTGATTTAGCTAGCGGGAGTATCAATGAGCAGTTCTTC. Its protein is CASSDLASGSINEQFF.